This TCR beta chain was obtained from a study of T cell responses to AZD1222 COVID-19 vaccine. Study results and limitations: Compared with day 0, the breadth and depth of the Spike-specific TCR repertoire rose significantly after two doses of AZD1222. Reportedly, close to half of spike-specific TCRs are directed against unmutated variant regions. Seropositive status at baseline applied to only 5 or 6 AZD1222 recipients.

Sequencing was performed with immunoSEQ multiplex PCR; in TCRdb, only in-frame clones are kept and a portion is missing. The sample consists of 90,000 to 95,000 clones, around 87% of them appearing once. Concerning this clone: Its specificity is not known.

Sequencing used peripheral blood, obtained 28 days after the second AZD1222 dose. The sequence was obtained from an adult who received the AZD1222 COVID-19 vaccine.

The CDR3, as DNA: TGTGCCAGCAGAAAACAGGGCGTTGAAGCTTTCTTT. Its translation is CASRKQGVEAFF. This chain uses TRBV28 with TRBJ1-1; tentative D call: TRBD1 (6 bases). Germline lookup yields CDR1 MDHEN and CDR2 SYDVKM. Trimming took 6 bases from V and 7 from J, leaving 12 bases between them. There are 12 residues in the CDR3.